The rows below give T cell receptor beta chains drawn from one sample of a study of T-cell reconstitution after alpha-beta-depleted transplantation in children. MiXCR, applied by TCRdb to the PCR reads, yields one record per CDR3 protein. The profile covers 70,000 to 95,000 distinct CDR3 sequences, with 9% to 15% appearing a single time and 11% to 15% taken by the ten largest. The sample here was PBMCs from the stem cell graft donor, taken from the stem cell graft. All receptors derive from a human donor who donated a stem cell graft to a child with inherited bone marrow failure. CDR3s include the opening cysteine and the closing phenylalanine or tryptophan. A D gene is named only where the DNA matches it firmly. Rows give clone size only sometimes, using once, few, many, or a class for an expanded clone.

v_gene,j_gene,d_gene,abundance,CDR3aa,CDR3nt
TRBV5-4,TRBJ2-1,-,-,CASSREENEQFF,TGTGCCAGCAGCCGTGAGGAAAATGAGCAGTTCTTC
TRBV5-1,TRBJ1-1,TRBD1,many,CASSDRGTYTEAFF,TGCGCCAGCAGTGACAGGGGCACTTACACTGAAGCTTTCTTT
TRBV29-1,TRBJ2-2,-,many,CSGRSSADANTGELFF,TGCAGCGGCCGGAGTTCCGCGGATGCGAACACCGGGGAGCTGTTTTTT
TRBV20-1,TRBJ2-3,TRBD1,many,CSATWDRGEDTQYF,TGCAGTGCCACGTGGGACAGGGGAGAGGATACGCAGTATTTT
TRBV12-3/TRBV12-4,TRBJ2-5,TRBD1,many,CASSPWTGRETQYF,TGTGCCAGCAGTCCCTGGACAGGGCGGGAGACCCAGTACTTC
TRBV11-1,TRBJ2-3,TRBD2,-,CASSPPSRLAGDGDTQYF,TGTGCCAGCAGCCCGCCCTCCCGACTAGCGGGGGACGGAGATACGCAGTATTTT
TRBV9,TRBJ2-1,TRBD2,-,CASSDGGYNELFF,TGTGCCAGCAGCGACGGGGGGTACAATGAGCTGTTCTTC
TRBV6-5,TRBJ1-5,-,few,CASSYSGDRNQPQHF,TGTGCCAGCAGTTACAGTGGGGACCGCAACCAGCCCCAGCATTTT
TRBV6-1,TRBJ2-2,-,many,CASSAEFLGPGELFF,TGTGCCAGCAGCGCCGAATTCCTCGGGCCCGGGGAGCTGTTTTTT
TRBV20-1,TRBJ2-3,-,many,CSASRGSGDTQYF,TGCAGTGCTAGTCGGGGGTCGGGGGATACGCAGTATTTT
TRBV3-1,TRBJ2-7,TRBD2,few,CASSYGLADSYEQYF,TGTGCCAGCAGTTACGGACTAGCGGACTCCTACGAGCAGTACTTC
TRBV7-9,TRBJ1-3,TRBD1,many,CASSLLGQGRSGNTIYF,TGTGCCAGCAGCTTATTAGGACAGGGGCGCTCTGGAAACACCATATATTTT
TRBV20-1,TRBJ2-5,TRBD1,many,CSAGPGGVETQYF,TGCAGTGCTGGTCCAGGGGGTGTGGAGACCCAGTACTTC
TRBV10-3,TRBJ1-1,-,many,CAISERGGINTEAFF,TGTGCCATCAGTGAGCGAGGGGGGATCAACACTGAAGCTTTCTTT
TRBV19,TRBJ2-3,TRBD2,many,CASSIVAGDTQYF,TGTGCCAGTAGTATAGTAGCGGGAGATACGCAGTATTTT
TRBV7-2,TRBJ2-3,-,few,CASSLGEGGTDTQYF,TGTGCCAGCAGCTTAGGTGAGGGAGGCACAGATACGCAGTATTTT
TRBV7-6,TRBJ2-1,TRBD1,many,CASSLEVEGGSSYNEQFF,TGTGCCAGCAGCTTAGAGGTGGAAGGGGGCAGTTCCTACAATGAGCAGTTCTTC
TRBV6-1,TRBJ2-7,-,-,CATPNAPGVPYEQYF,TGTGCCACCCCCAACGCCCCAGGTGTCCCCTACGAGCAGTACTTC
TRBV7-2,TRBJ2-3,-,many,CASSRAGPTDTQYF,TGTGCCAGCAGCCGGGCCGGGCCCACAGATACGCAGTATTTT
TRBV10-3,TRBJ1-1,TRBD1,few,CAISEGQGANTEAFF,TGTGCCATCAGTGAGGGACAGGGGGCGAACACTGAAGCTTTCTTT
TRBV19,TRBJ2-5,-,many,CASGGLAKETQYF,TGTGCCAGTGGGGGACTGGCTAAAGAGACCCAGTACTTC
TRBV20-1,TRBJ1-1,TRBD1,many,CQGVGGTEAFF,TGCCAGGGGGTTGGGGGCACTGAAGCTTTCTTT
TRBV11-2,TRBJ2-7,-,many,CASSLEAGLYEQYF,TGTGCCAGCAGCTTAGAGGCCGGGTTGTACGAGCAGTACTTC
TRBV20-1,TRBJ2-7,-,-,CSARGYDSKDEQYF,TGCAGTGCTAGAGGGTACGACAGTAAAGACGAGCAGTACTTC
TRBV4-1,TRBJ2-1,-,many,CASSRQASSYNEQFF,TGCGCCAGCAGCCGACAGGCCAGCTCCTACAATGAGCAGTTCTTC
TRBV20-1,TRBJ1-2,-,many,CSARAGGVYGYTF,TGCAGTGCTAGAGCCGGGGGTGTCTATGGCTACACCTTC
TRBV5-1,TRBJ2-1,TRBD1,-,CASNWDRGNEQFF,TGCGCCAGCAACTGGGACAGGGGTAATGAGCAGTTCTTC
TRBV29-1,TRBJ2-1,-,many,CSVLGREQFF,TGCAGCGTCCTCGGCCGGGAGCAGTTCTTC